A selection of T cell receptor beta chains follows, all from one sample in a study of untreated major depressive disorder. Here immunoSEQ multiplex PCR was the method, and the copy in TCRdb shows in-frame clones only, minus some. The sample records tens of thousands of clones, approximately 89% being singletons. The sample comprised CD4+ T cells from PBMCs. The receptors originated from a woman aged 25 to 39 in good health. CDR3s include the opening cysteine and the closing phenylalanine or tryptophan. Each record gives: J gene, V gene, clone size, D gene, CDR3 DNA, CDR3 protein. D genes are given only for firm matches. Clone size, where shown, is once, few, many, or a class for clones that have expanded.

TRBJ2-2 TRBV29-1 NA TRBD1 TGCAGCGTTAACAGACAGGGGAACACCGGGGAGCTGTTTTTT CSVNRQGNTGELFF
TRBJ2-7 TRBV4-3 NA NA TGCGCCAGCAGCCAAGATGTGGGCCGGGACGAGCAGTACTTC CASSQDVGRDEQYF
TRBJ2-3 TRBV11-2 NA NA TGTGCCAGCAGCCCCGCCGTAGGGAGACTCCGGGAAACAGATACGCAGTATTTT CASSPAVGRLRETDTQYF
TRBJ1-2 TRBV5-4 NA NA TGTGCCAGCAGCTTGGCTGCGCGTACTAACTATGGCTACACCTTC CASSLAARTNYGYTF
TRBJ1-2 TRBV5-6 NA NA TGTGCCAGCAGCTTGGAATTCGGGGGACGGGGGTATGGCTACACCTTC CASSLEFGGRGYGYTF
TRBJ2-7 TRBV6-5 once TRBD1 TGTGCCAGCAAAAGACAGGGGACCTCAATTTTGGAGTACTTC CASKRQGTSILEYF
TRBJ1-4 TRBV28 NA NA TGTGCCAGCAGACCGGGCCCAGCCCGAGAAAAACTGTTTTTT CASRPGPAREKLFF
TRBJ2-2 TRBV5-1 NA NA TGCGCCAGCAGCTTGGGGGGCTCCGGGGAGCTGTTTTTT CASSLGGSGELFF
TRBJ1-4 TRBV6-1 NA NA TGTGCCAGCAAATTGGTGGACGGGGAAAAACTGTTTTTT CASKLVDGEKLFF
TRBJ2-3 TRBV6-1 NA NA TGTGCCAGCAGTGAAGGGGGGGGCACAGATACGCAGTATTTT CASSEGGGTDTQYF
TRBJ1-2 TRBV21-1 NA NA TGTGCCAGCAGCAAACGTGGGCAGTCTAACTATGGCTACACCTTC CASSKRGQSNYGYTF
TRBJ2-4 TRBV18 few NA TGTGCCAGCACAACAACAGTGGAGGGCATTCAGTACTTC CASTTTVEGIQYF
TRBJ1-2 TRBV29-1 NA TRBD1 TGCAGCGTTCCACGGACAGGGGGCTTCCGCGGCTACACCTTC CSVPRTGGFRGYTF
TRBJ2-2 TRBV5-4 NA TRBD1 TGTGCCAGCAGCTTAGGACAGGGGGGGATGAACACCGGGGAGCTGTTTTTT CASSLGQGGMNTGELFF
TRBJ2-5 TRBV30 NA NA TGTGCCTGGAGTGTACGGGCGGGGGCACAAGAGACCCAGTACTTC CAWSVRAGAQETQYF
TRBJ1-1 TRBV6-1 NA NA TGTGCCAGCAGTGATCCACGAGGGCGGGACACTGAAGCTTTCTTT CASSDPRGRDTEAFF
TRBJ1-6 TRBV5-4 NA NA TGTGCCAGCAGCTTAGATAATTCACCCCTCCACTTT CASSLDNSPLHF
TRBJ1-6 TRBV4-3 NA NA TGCGCCAGCAGCCGACAGAGGAGCTCCTATAATTCACCCCTCCACTTT CASSRQRSSYNSPLHF
TRBJ1-1 TRBV18 NA TRBD1 TGTGCCAGCTCACCCCCGACAGGGGCGAACACTGAAGCTTTCTTT CASSPPTGANTEAFF
TRBJ2-5 TRBV7-2 NA TRBD1 TGTGCCAGCAGCTTGGGGGGACAGGGAAAGACCCAGTACTTC CASSLGGQGKTQYF
TRBJ1-2 TRBV10-1 once NA TGCGCCAGCAGTGAGCAGGAAGGACACCGTGATGTCCGAGTGGCTAACTATGGCTACACCTTC CASSEQEGHRDVRVANYGYTF
TRBJ2-7 TRBV5-6 NA NA TGTGCCAGCAGCCCAGTTACAGTAAGGTCCTACGAGCAGTACTTC CASSPVTVRSYEQYF
TRBJ1-4 TRBV6-4 NA TRBD1 TGTGCCAGCAGTGAAAGTAGAGGGGGCGATGAAAAACTGTTTTTT CASSESRGGDEKLFF